These 26 T cell receptor beta chains came from one sample sequenced in a study of monozygotic twins with inflammatory bowel disease. Reanalyzing the 5' RACE reads, TCRdb keeps one entry per CDR3 protein, without DNA. The listing records some 330,000 distinct CDR3 sequences. The sample taken for sequencing was blood. Receptors were obtained from a human donor with ulcerative colitis or Crohn's disease, or a healthy co-twin of an affected twin (not recorded which).

V and J are TRBV27 and TRBJ2-7; TCRdb reports TRBD1, a call that lacks DNA to check it against. The CDR3 is 15 amino acids. From germline, CDR1 is MNHEY and CDR2 SMNVEV (reference sequence). Here the CDR3 reads CASSLSTGVGYEQYF.

The chain is built from TRBV4-2 and TRBJ2-5; TCRdb names TRBD1, which stays unverified in the absence of DNA. This CDR3 spans 18 amino acids. Germline assignment: CDR1 LGHNA and CDR2 YNFKEQ. The CDR3 protein is CASSQDLRAGPRQETQYF.

The chain joins TRBV18 to TRBJ1-6. Germline V lookup: CDR1 KGHSH, CDR2 LQKENI. CDR3 size: 13 residues. The CDR3 spells CASSPPWNSPLHF.

The chain links TRBV30 to TRBJ2-7. The germline V gene has CDR1 GTSNPN and CDR2 SVGIG (reference sequence). CDR3 size: 12 residues. This CDR3 reads CAWSVLGFGQYF.

The rearrangement links TRBV29-1 to TRBJ2-7; TCRdb picks TRBD1, but there is no DNA to check that call. The length of the CDR3 is 14 residues. The germline CDR1 and CDR2 sequences are SQVTM and ANQGSEA. The CDR3 loop reads CSVEVGAVSYEQYF.

The rearrangement uses TRBV5-8 and TRBJ2-1; TCRdb names TRBD2, which stays unverified in the absence of DNA. This CDR3 has 18 amino acids. The germline CDR1 and CDR2 sequences are SGHTS and YDEGEE. The CDR3 protein is CASSLSLAGPGLANEQFF.

The chain has TRBV20-1 and TRBJ2-1. The germline CDR1 and CDR2 sequences are DFQATT and SNEGSKA (reference sequence). This CDR3 contains 15 residues. The CDR3 sequence: CSASFAGALYNEQFF.

The chain combines TRBV14 with TRBJ1-6. This CDR3 is 13 amino acids long. Looked up from germline, CDR1 is SGHDN and CDR2 is FVKESK. CDR3 residues: CASSQVTVGPLHF.

V is TRBV20-1 and J is TRBJ1-4. Germline values: CDR1 DFQATT, CDR2 SNEGSKA (reference sequence). This CDR3 comprises 13 residues. Here the CDR3 reads CSASGHWREKLFF.

The V call is TRBV4-3, the J call TRBJ2-2; there is no DNA to check the TCRdb D call of TRBD2. The CDR3 runs 18 residues. CDR1 LGHNA and CDR2 YSLEER come from the germline V gene. CDR3 protein: CASSHGLAGSLDTGELFF.

The chain joins TRBV11-2 to TRBJ2-7; without DNA, the TCRdb call of TRBD1 cannot be checked. CDR1 and CDR2 (germline): SGHAT, FQNNGV. CDR3 length equals 14 residues. The CDR3 sequence is CASSLSGGSYEQYF.

The chain links TRBV27 to TRBJ1-2; TCRdb designates TRBD1, a call that cannot be tested without DNA. CDR3 size: 15 residues. Germline CDR1 is MNHEY and CDR2 is SMNVEV (reference sequence). The CDR3 is CASSSTGEYGYGYTF.

V is TRBV10-2 and J is TRBJ2-1; TCRdb proposes TRBD2, but this gene call is untestable without DNA. There are 15 residues in the CDR3. Germline CDR1 reads WSHSY; CDR2 reads SAAADI. CDR3 in amino acids: CASRRTSGEANEQFF.

This rearrangement joins TRBV12-2 to TRBJ2-2; TCRdb lists TRBD1, though no DNA is available to test this call. TRBV12-2 is a pseudogene locus. The CDR3 covers 19 residues. The CDR3 loop reads CASRLVLLVRQKNTGELFF.

The chain combines TRBV5-1 with TRBJ2-7; TCRdb calls TRBD1, which cannot be checked without DNA. Germline V gives CDR1 SGHRS, CDR2 YFSETQ. The CDR3 is 17 residues long. The CDR3 reads CASSLQIFRDRGNQQYF. Full variable domain (outside the CDR3, taken from reference TRBV5-1 and TRBJ2-7): KAGVTQTPRYLIKTRGQQVTLSCSPISGHRSVSWYQQTPGQGLQFLFEYFSETQRNKGNFPGRFSGRQFSNSRSEMNVSTLELGDSALYLCASSLQIFRDRGNQQYFGPGTRLTVT.

The J gene is TRBJ1-3, the V gene TRBV29-1; TCRdb's assignment of TRBD1 cannot be checked, as there is no DNA. The CDR3 covers 11 residues. The V gene's germline CDR1 is SQVTM and CDR2 ANQGSEA. CDR3 region: CSGASGNTIYF.

The genes are TRBV18 and TRBJ2-7; TCRdb's D gene call, TRBD2, goes unchecked for lack of DNA. This CDR3 comprises 14 residues. The germline gives CDR1 KGHSH, CDR2 LQKENI. The CDR3 sequence: CASSPPRALYEQYF.

This chain links TRBV20-1 with TRBJ2-5; absent DNA, TCRdb's TRBD1 call cannot be checked. The germline CDR1 and CDR2 sequences are DFQATT and SNEGSKA (reference sequence). The CDR3 loop spans 13 amino acids. Here the CDR3 reads CSAHDDSQETQYF.

The chain recombines TRBV7-9 with TRBJ1-4; TCRdb calls TRBD1, which cannot be checked without DNA. Per the germline V gene, CDR1 is SEHNR and CDR2 is FQNEAQ (reference sequence). This CDR3 has 16 residues. The CDR3 loop reads CASSPTGGATNEKLFF.

This chain links TRBV20-1 with TRBJ2-7. The germline V gene encodes CDR1 DFQATT and CDR2 SNEGSKA (reference sequence). The CDR3 is 11 residues long. The CDR3: CSAREAYEQYF.

This chain uses TRBV5-5 with TRBJ2-7. This CDR3 is built from 12 residues. Per germline, CDR1 SGHKS and CDR2 YYEKEE (reference sequence). CDR3 in amino acids: CASKLPSYEQYF.

This chain connects TRBV6-6 to TRBJ2-7. Germline CDR1 MNHNY, CDR2 SVGAGI (reference sequence). This CDR3 spans 14 amino acids. CDR3 protein: CASSLMTGNYEQYF.

The chain recombines TRBV28 with TRBJ1-6; TCRdb reports TRBD1, a call that lacks DNA to check it against. From germline, CDR1 is MDHEN and CDR2 SYDVKM. CDR3 length: 16 amino acids. The CDR3: CASSTTGTVVHSPLHF. Drawing the rest from reference TRBV28 and TRBJ1-6, the complete variable domain is DVKVTQSSRYLVKRTGEKVFLECVQDMDHENMFWYRQDPGLGLRLIYFSYDVKMKEKGDIPEGYSVSREKKERFSLILESASTNQTSMYLCASSTTGTVVHSPLHFGNGTRLTVT.

This CDR3 is CASSLLLASYEQYF. The V gene is TRBV5-6, the J gene TRBJ2-7. This CDR3 region has 14 residues. CDR1 and CDR2 from the germline V gene are SGHDT and YYEEEE.

The chain carries TRBV7-9 and TRBJ2-5; the D gene TCRdb calls, TRBD1, cannot be checked with no DNA. Germline V gene data show CDR1 as SEHNR and CDR2 as FQNEAQ (reference sequence). The CDR3 covers 16 residues. The CDR3 protein is CASSLGGQGSRETQYF.

The J gene is TRBJ1-1, the V gene TRBV28; absent DNA, TCRdb's TRBD1 call cannot be checked. From germline, CDR1 is MDHEN and CDR2 SYDVKM. The length of the CDR3 is 14 residues. CDR3 loop: CASSPPGGNTEAFF.